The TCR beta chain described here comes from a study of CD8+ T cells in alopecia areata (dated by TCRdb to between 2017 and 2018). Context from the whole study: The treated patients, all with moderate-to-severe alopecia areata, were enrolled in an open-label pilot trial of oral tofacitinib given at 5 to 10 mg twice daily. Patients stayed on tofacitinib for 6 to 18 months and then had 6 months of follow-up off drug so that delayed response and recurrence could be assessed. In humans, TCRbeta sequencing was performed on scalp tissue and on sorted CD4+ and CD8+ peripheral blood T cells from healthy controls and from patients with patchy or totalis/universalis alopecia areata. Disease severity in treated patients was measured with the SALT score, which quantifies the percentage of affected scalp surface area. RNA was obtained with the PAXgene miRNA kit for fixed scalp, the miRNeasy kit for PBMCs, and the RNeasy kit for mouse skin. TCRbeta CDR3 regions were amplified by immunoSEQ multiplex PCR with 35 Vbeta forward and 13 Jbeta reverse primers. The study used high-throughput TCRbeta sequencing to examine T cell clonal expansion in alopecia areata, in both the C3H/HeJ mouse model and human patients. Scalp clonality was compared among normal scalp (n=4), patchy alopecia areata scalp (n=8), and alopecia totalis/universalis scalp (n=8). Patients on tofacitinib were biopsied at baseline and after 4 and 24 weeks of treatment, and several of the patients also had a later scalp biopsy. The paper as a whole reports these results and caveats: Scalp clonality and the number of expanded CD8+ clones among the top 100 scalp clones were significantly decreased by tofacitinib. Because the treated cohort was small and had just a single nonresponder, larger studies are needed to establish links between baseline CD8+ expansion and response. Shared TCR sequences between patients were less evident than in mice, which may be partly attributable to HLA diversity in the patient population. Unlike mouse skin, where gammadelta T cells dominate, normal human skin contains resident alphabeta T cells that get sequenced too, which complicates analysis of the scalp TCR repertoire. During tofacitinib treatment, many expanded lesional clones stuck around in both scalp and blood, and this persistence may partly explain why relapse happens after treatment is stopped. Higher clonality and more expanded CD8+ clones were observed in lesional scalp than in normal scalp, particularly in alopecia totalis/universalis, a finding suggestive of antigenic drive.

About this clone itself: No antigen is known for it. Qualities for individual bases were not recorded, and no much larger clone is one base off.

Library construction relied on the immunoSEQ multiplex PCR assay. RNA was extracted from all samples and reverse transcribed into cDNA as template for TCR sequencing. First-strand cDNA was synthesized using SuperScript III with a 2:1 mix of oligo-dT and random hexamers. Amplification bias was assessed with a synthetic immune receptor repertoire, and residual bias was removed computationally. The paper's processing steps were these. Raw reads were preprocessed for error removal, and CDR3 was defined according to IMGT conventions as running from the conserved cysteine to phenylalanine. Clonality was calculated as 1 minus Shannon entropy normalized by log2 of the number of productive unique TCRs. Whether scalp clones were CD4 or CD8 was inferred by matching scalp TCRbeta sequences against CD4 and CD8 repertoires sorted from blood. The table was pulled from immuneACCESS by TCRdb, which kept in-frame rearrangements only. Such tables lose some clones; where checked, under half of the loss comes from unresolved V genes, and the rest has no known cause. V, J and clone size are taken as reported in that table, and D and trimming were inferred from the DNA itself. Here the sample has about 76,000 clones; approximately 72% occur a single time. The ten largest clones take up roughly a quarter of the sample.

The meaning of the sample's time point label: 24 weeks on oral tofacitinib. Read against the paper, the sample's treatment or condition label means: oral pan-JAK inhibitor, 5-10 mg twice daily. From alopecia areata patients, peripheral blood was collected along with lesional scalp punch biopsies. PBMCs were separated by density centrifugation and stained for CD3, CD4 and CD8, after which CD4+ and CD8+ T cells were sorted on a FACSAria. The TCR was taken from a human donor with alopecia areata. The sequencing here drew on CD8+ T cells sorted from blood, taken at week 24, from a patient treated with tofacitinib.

The sequence in DNA is TGCGCCAGGTCAACCGGGACCCCCGGGCACGTGGCGGCCTACAATGAGCAGTTCTTC. The resulting protein is CARSTGTPGHVAAYNEQFF. The chain joins TRBV5-1 to TRBJ2-1, with the D gene tentatively TRBD1 or TRBD2, based on 5 matching bases in each. Looking up the germline V gene yields CDR1 SGHRS and CDR2 YFSETQ. Between the V and J ends, shortened by 8 bases and 2 bases respectively, the junction contains 29 bases. Inclusive of the bounding cysteine and phenylalanine, the CDR3 is 19 residues long. Kept here is only the CDR3 DNA, which spans 57 bases and is read in frame from base 1. Beyond the CDR3, the reference TRBV5-1 and TRBJ2-1 genes provide the residues; the full variable domain reads: KAGVTQTPRYLIKTRGQQVTLSCSPISGHRSVSWYQQTPGQGLQFLFEYFSETQRNKGNFPGRFSGRQFSNSRSEMNVSTLELGDSALYLCARSTGTPGHVAAYNEQFFGPGTRLTVL.